The 26 T cell receptor beta chains reported below all come from one sample, sequenced in a study of T cells after yellow fever vaccination. TCRdb recomputed calls from the 5' RACE reads with MiXCR, one row per CDR3 protein. The sample includes 400,000 or so distinct CDR3 sequences, approximately 10% seen only once; the top ten take less than 20%. The sequencing here drew on PBMCs, taken on the day of the first yellow fever vaccination. The receptors were sampled from a man aged 18-30 years who received the YFV17D yellow fever vaccine.

This clonotype occurred a few times. The genes are TRBV25-1 and TRBJ1-5, with D possibly being TRBD1 (6 bases). The CDR3 runs to 16 residues. Germline CDR1 reads MGHDK; CDR2 reads SYGVNS. Trimming took 2 bases from V and 6 from J, leaving 17 bases between them. The CDR3: CASSEMDSETGQPQHF. The CDR3 DNA is TGTGCCAGCAGTGAAATGGACAGCGAGACGGGTCAGCCCCAGCATTTT.

The genes are TRBV6-5 and TRBJ1-3; D ambiguous. Per germline, CDR1 MNHEY and CDR2 SVGAGI. The CDR3 covers 17 residues. V lost 0 bases, J lost 0 bases, and 12 bases lay in between. The CDR3 reads CASSYSASIDSGNTIYF. Here the CDR3 DNA reads TGTGCCAGCAGTTACTCCGCCAGCATAGACTCTGGAAACACCATATATTTT.

The chain combines TRBV4-1 with TRBJ2-3; possibly TRBD2 for D (6 bases). Germline V gene sequence: CDR1 MGHRA, CDR2 YSYEKL. V lost 3 bases and J lost 4, with 8 bases in between. The CDR3 covers 13 residues. The CDR3 DNA sequence: TGCGCCAGCAGCCAGGAGGGACCAGATACGCAGTATTTT. Translated, it gives CASSQEGPDTQYF.

In its sample, this clonotype was seen a few times. The rearrangement joins TRBV4-3 to TRBJ2-5, with 11 nucleotides matching TRBD2. With V trimmed by 0 bases and J by 5 bases, 5 bases remained unmatched. Germline V CDR1 and CDR2: LGHNA, YSLEER. The CDR3 runs to 16 residues. The CDR3 DNA follows: TGCGCCAGCAGCCAAGAGGCTAGCGGGGGGAGGGAGACCCAGTACTTC. Its translation: CASSQEASGGRETQYF.

In this sample, this clonotype turned up a few times. This sequence joins TRBV13 and TRBJ2-1; no definite D call. The germline V and J ends were trimmed by 3 bases and 4 bases, with 13 bases remaining between them. CDR3 length: 15 residues. Germline loops: CDR1 PRHDT, CDR2 FYEKMQ (reference sequence). CDR3 sequence (DNA): TGTGCCAGCAGCTTCTTCCCAACAAATTACAATGAGCAGTTCTTC. Translating gives CASSFFPTNYNEQFF.

The chain carries TRBV20-1 and TRBJ2-3, with 8 bases fitting TRBD2. This CDR3 region has 16 residues. After removal of 7 bases from V and 4 bases from J, the junction contained 16 bases not matched to a gene. Germline lookup yields CDR1 DFQATT and CDR2 SNEGSKA (reference sequence). DNA of the CDR3: TGCAGTGTCATAAATCCGGGGGGGGGAACGTCAGATACGCAGTATTTT. Amino acids: CSVINPGGGTSDTQYF.

This clonotype was counted between two and nine times. This chain connects TRBV4-1 to TRBJ1-4; D unresolved. The CDR3 is 16 residues long. V lost 7 bases and J lost 6, with 21 bases in between. Germline V gene data show CDR1 as MGHRA and CDR2 as YSYEKL. The CDR3 protein is CASTQNDVGIHEKLFF. CDR3 sequence (DNA): TGCGCCAGCACTCAAAACGACGTGGGGATTCATGAAAAACTGTTTTTT.

This clonotype has just a few counts. The gene calls are TRBV5-4 and TRBJ2-7; 9 nucleotides agree with TRBD2. Trimming removed 4 bases from V and 2 bases from J; junction bases left unmatched: 13. The V gene's germline CDR1 is SGHNT and CDR2 YYREEE (reference sequence). This CDR3 is 17 amino acids long. CDR3 nucleotides: TGTGCCAGCAGCCCCTGGGGTAGCGGGGGATTAACCTACGAGCAGTACTTC. This encodes CASSPWGSGGLTYEQYF.

The chain links TRBV6-5 to TRBJ1-2; 7 nucleotides line up with TRBD1. The germline gives CDR1 MNHEY, CDR2 SVGAGI. The junction had 4 bases not matched to a gene; V was cut back by 0 bases and J by 0 bases. The CDR3 has 16 residues. In DNA, the CDR3 is TGTGCCAGCAGTTACTCCGACAGGGTTTCTAACTATGGCTACACCTTC. It is translated as CASSYSDRVSNYGYTF.

V usage is TRBV10-1 and J usage is TRBJ2-4; tentatively, D is TRBD1 (6 bases). Deletions cut 3 bases from V and 2 bases from J, with 8 bases between. Germline loops: CDR1 WNHNN, CDR2 SYGVQD (reference sequence). CDR3 length equals 14 residues. The CDR3 coding sequence is TGCGCCAGCAGTGACAGGGGATCCAAAAACATTCAGTACTTC. Protein: CASSDRGSKNIQYF.

Ten or more counts support this clonotype. V and J are TRBV25-1 and TRBJ2-5, with D possibly matching TRBD1 (5 bases). Trimming took off 2 bases at V and 5 bases at J, with 15 bases between the two ends. The CDR3 has 15 residues. CDR1 is MGHDK, CDR2 SYGVNS, per germline. The CDR3 nucleotides read TGTGCCAGCAGTGAACTTGCAGGGTATTTGGAGACCCAGTACTTC. Protein: CASSELAGYLETQYF.

This clonotype was picked up many times. The chain couples TRBV7-9 to TRBJ2-2; 7 positions agree with TRBD1. This CDR3 comprises 16 residues. Germline CDR1 and CDR2: SEHNR and FQNEAQ (reference sequence). V was clipped by 6 bases and J by 1 base; unmatched bases: 8. The CDR3 loop reads CASRGTEDLNTGELFF. CDR3 DNA sequence: TGTGCCAGCAGAGGGACAGAAGACTTGAACACCGGGGAGCTGTTTTTT.

The chain employs TRBV4-1 and TRBJ2-7; D not certain. The V and J ends lost 5 bases and 4 bases respectively, with 12 bases between them. Germline V gene sequence: CDR1 MGHRA, CDR2 YSYEKL. The CDR3 is 13 residues long. The CDR3 DNA is TGCGCCAGCAGCTCAAAGACACGTTACGAGCAGTACTTC. This codes for CASSSKTRYEQYF.

This clonotype showed up just a few times. The chain uses TRBV28 and TRBJ1-3, with a tentative D call TRBD1 (6 bases). V lost 5 bases and J lost 3, with 17 bases in between. CDR3 length: 16 amino acids. Germline lookup yields CDR1 MDHEN and CDR2 SYDVKM. The DNA for the CDR3 is TGTGCCAGCAGTCCACCTCTGGCAGGGGATGGAAACACCATATATTTT. Translation gives CASSPPLAGDGNTIYF.

This chain links TRBV24-1 with TRBJ1-1; TRBD1 matches 7 bases. Losses at the gene ends were 3 bases for V and 6 bases for J; bases not matched to a gene: 6. From germline, CDR1 is KGHDR and CDR2 SFDVKD. CDR3 length: 14 residues. The chain's CDR3 is CATSDDRDGAEAFF. CDR3 in DNA: TGTGCCACCAGTGATGACAGGGATGGTGCTGAAGCTTTCTTT.

The chain has TRBV7-3 and TRBJ1-6; TRBD1 agrees at 9 bases. Germline values: CDR1 SGHTA, CDR2 FQGTGA. This CDR3 comprises 12 residues. V lost 9 bases to trimming and J lost 10 bases; unmatched junction nucleotides: 4. The CDR3 DNA reads TGTGCCAGGGGGACAGGGTACTCACCCCTCCACTTT. This codes for CARGTGYSPLHF.

This clonotype came up many times. The gene calls are TRBV12-3 or TRBV12-4 and TRBJ1-5; TRBD1 might be the D (5 bases). The CDR3 is 13 amino acids. V was trimmed by 7 bases and J by 9 bases, leaving 16 bases between them. CDR3 in DNA: TGTGCCAGCACATACAGGCGCCTAGGGCCCCAGCATTTT. It is translated as CASTYRRLGPQHF.

The chain has TRBV12-3 or TRBV12-4 and TRBJ1-4, with D unresolved. The CDR3 extends over 15 amino acids. Trimming shortened V by 3 bases and J by 8 bases, and 16 bases separated the two germline ends. CDR3 protein: CASSFIAPPGEKLFF. In DNA form, the CDR3 reads TGTGCCAGCAGTTTTATAGCCCCGCCGGGCGAAAAACTGTTTTTT.

This clonotype was seen many times. CDR3 residues: CASSQDGQVADTQYF. CDR3 nucleotide sequence: TGCGCCAGCAGCCAAGATGGACAGGTTGCGGATACGCAGTATTTT. V and J are TRBV4-1 and TRBJ2-3, with TRBD1 matching over 7 bases. In germline, CDR1 is MGHRA, CDR2 YSYEKL. CDR3 length equals 15 residues. Trimming took 0 bases from V and 6 from J; bases not matched to a gene: 6.

The chain has TRBV27 and TRBJ2-7, with D perhaps TRBD2 (6 bases). CDR1 is MNHEY, CDR2 SMNVEV, per germline (reference sequence). The CDR3 is 14 residues long. Trimming left V 6 bases short and J 4 bases short, with 16 bases between. The CDR3 sequence: CASRPGVWGYEQYV. For the CDR3, the DNA is TGTGCCAGCAGGCCGGGGGTTTGGGGATACGAGCAGTACGTC.

This clonotype occurred many times. The genes are TRBV5-1 and TRBJ1-3, with 9 bases aligning to TRBD1. CDR3 length: 15 amino acids. V lost 2 bases, J lost 2 bases, and 2 bases stayed unmatched. Germline loops: CDR1 SGHRS, CDR2 YFSETQ. For the CDR3, the DNA is TGCGCCAGCAGCTTACAGGGGGCGGCTGGAAACACCATATATTTT. Protein product: CASSLQGAAGNTIYF.

A few counts support this clonotype. V is TRBV12-3 or TRBV12-4 and J is TRBJ1-4, with TRBD1 as a possible D gene (5 bases). This CDR3 has 15 residues. V was clipped by 2 bases and J by 7 bases, with 14 bases between them. The chain's CDR3 is CASSLPQGGSEKLFF. The CDR3 coding sequence is TGTGCCAGCAGTTTACCTCAGGGAGGGTCTGAAAAACTGTTTTTT.

J is TRBJ2-5 and V is TRBV5-1, with D possibly being TRBD1 (7 bases). The CDR3 consists of 13 residues. The germline V and J ends were trimmed by 3 bases and 6 bases, with 12 bases remaining between them. In germline, CDR1 is SGHRS, CDR2 YFSETQ. The CDR3 protein is CASSSQGGKTQYF. As DNA, the CDR3 is TGCGCCAGCAGCTCCCAGGGGGGAAAGACCCAGTACTTC.

The chain employs TRBV28 and TRBJ2-7, with D maybe TRBD1 (5 bases). This CDR3 region has 14 residues. Germline V gene sequence: CDR1 MDHEN, CDR2 SYDVKM. Trimming took 6 bases from V and 1 from J, leaving 13 bases between them. The CDR3 nucleotides read TGTGCCAGCAGAGGTCAGGGAAGGTCCTACGAGCAGTACGTC. This gives the protein CASRGQGRSYEQYV.

This clonotype was counted only a few times. This chain connects TRBV6-2 or TRBV6-3 to TRBJ2-3, with TRBD1 as a possible D gene (6 bases). The V end lost 7 bases, the J end lost 2 bases, and 16 bases lay between the germline ends. The CDR3 is 15 amino acids. The V gene's germline CDR1 is MNHEY and CDR2 SVGEGT. The CDR3 coding sequence is TGTGCCAGCAATCCAGTGGTGGGGGCCACAGATACGCAGTATTTT. Encoded protein: CASNPVVGATDTQYF.

J is TRBJ1-4 and V is TRBV28; D perhaps matches TRBD1 (6 bases). This CDR3 comprises 14 residues. The germline V and J ends were trimmed by 4 bases and 7 bases, with 13 bases remaining between them. Germline lookup yields CDR1 MDHEN and CDR2 SYDVKM. CDR3 amino acids: CASSSGGAAEKLFF. For the CDR3, the DNA is TGTGCCAGCAGTTCCGGGGGGGCGGCTGAAAAACTGTTTTTT.